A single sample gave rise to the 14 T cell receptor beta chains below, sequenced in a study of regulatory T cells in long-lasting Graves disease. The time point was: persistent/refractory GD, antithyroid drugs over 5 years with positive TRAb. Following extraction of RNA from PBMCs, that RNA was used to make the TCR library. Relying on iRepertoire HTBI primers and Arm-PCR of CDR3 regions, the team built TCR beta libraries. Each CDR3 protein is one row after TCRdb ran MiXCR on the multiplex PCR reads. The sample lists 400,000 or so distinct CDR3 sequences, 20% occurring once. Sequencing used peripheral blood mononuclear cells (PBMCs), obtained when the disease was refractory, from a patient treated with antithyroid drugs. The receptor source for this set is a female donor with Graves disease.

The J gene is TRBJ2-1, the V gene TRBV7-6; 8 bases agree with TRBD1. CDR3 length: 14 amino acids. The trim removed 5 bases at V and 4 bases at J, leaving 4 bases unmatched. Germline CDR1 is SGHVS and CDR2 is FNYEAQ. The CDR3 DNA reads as TGTGCCAGCAGCCGAAGACAGGGGTACAATGAGCAGTTCTTC. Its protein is CASSRRQGYNEQFF.

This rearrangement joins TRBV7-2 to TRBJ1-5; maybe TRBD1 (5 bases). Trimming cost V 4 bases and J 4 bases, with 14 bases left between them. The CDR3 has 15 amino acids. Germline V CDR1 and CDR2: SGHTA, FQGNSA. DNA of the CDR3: TGTGCCAGCAGCTCGCGGCCAGGGTTTAATCAGCCCCAGCATTTT. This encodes CASSSRPGFNQPQHF.

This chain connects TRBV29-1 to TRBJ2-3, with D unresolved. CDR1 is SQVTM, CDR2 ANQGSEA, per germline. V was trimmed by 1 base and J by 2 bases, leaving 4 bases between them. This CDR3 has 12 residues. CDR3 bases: TGCAGCGTTGAAGCAGACACAGATACGCAGTATTTT. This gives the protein CSVEADTDTQYF.

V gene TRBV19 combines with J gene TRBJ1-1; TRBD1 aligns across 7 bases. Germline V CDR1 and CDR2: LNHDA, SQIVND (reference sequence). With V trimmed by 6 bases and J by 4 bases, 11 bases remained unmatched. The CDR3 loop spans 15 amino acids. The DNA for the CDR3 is TGTGCCAGTAGCCTTAACAGGGGATCGGGCACTGAAGCTTTCTTT. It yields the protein CASSLNRGSGTEAFF.

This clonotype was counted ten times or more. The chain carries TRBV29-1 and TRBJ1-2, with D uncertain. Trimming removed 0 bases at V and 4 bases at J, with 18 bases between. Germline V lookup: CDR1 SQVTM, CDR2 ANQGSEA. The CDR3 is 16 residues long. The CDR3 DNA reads TGCAGCGTTGAAGATCCCGAGACGCACCGAGTCTATGGCTACACCTTC. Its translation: CSVEDPETHRVYGYTF.

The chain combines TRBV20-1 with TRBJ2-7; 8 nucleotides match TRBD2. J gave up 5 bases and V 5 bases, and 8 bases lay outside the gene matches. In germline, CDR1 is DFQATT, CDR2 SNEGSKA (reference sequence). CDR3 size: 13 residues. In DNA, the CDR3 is TGCAGTGCTCAGATAGCGGGACCTGACGAGCAGTACTTC. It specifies CSAQIAGPDEQYF.

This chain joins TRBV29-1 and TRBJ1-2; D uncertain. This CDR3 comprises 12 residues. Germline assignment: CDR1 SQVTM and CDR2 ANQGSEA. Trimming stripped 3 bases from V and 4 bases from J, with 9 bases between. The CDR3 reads CSVEKAAYGYTF. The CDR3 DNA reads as TGCAGCGTTGAGAAGGCGGCCTATGGCTACACCTTC.

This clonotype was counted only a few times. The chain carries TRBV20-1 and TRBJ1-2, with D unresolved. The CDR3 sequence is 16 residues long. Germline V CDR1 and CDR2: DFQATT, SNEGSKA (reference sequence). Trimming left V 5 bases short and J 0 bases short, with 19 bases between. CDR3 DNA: TGCAGTGCTCCGACGAACGTACGGTTAGCTAACTATGGCTACACCTTC. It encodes CSAPTNVRLANYGYTF.

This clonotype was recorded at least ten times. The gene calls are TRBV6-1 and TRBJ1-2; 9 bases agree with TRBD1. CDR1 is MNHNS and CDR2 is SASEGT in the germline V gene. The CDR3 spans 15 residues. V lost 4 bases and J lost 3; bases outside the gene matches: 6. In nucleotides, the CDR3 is TGTGCCAGCAGTGGCGGACAGGGGCCCTACTATGGCTACACCTTC. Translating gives CASSGGQGPYYGYTF.

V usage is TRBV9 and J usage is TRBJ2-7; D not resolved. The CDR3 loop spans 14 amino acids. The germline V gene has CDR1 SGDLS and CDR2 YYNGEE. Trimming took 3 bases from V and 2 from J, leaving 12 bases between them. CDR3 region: CASSASGSTYEQYF. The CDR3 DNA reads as TGTGCCAGCAGCGCTTCTGGTTCAACCTACGAGCAGTACTTC.

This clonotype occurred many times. CDR3 loop: CASSDGQGVSQYF. The CDR3 DNA reads as TGTGCCAGCAGTGACGGACAGGGAGTTTCCCAGTACTTC. The J gene is TRBJ2-5, the V gene TRBV6-2 or TRBV6-3; 8 bases fit TRBD1. Unmatched junction bases numbered 8, after V lost 5 bases and J lost 9 bases. This CDR3 is 13 amino acids long. CDR1 and CDR2 (germline): MNHEY, SVGEGT.

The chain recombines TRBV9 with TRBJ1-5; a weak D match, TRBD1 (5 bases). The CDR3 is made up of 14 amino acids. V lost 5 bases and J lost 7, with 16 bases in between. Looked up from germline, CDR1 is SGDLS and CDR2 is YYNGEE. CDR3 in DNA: TGTGCCAGCAGTCCCTCGGGGGTTGGGCAGCCCCAGCATTTT. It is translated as CASSPSGVGQPQHF.

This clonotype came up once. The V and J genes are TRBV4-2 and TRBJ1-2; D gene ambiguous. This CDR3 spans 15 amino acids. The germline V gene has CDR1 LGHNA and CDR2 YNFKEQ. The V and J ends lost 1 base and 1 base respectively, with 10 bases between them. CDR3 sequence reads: CASSQGLLNNYGYTF. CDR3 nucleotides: TGTGCCAGCAGCCAAGGACTGTTGAATAACTATGGCTACACCTTC.

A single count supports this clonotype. The CDR3 bases are TGTGCCAGTAGTGTGGGGACTAGCAGCTACGAGCAGTACTTC. Its translation is CASSVGTSSYEQYF. This chain connects TRBV19 to TRBJ2-7, with 9 bases lining up with TRBD2. Unmatched junction bases numbered 5, after V lost 5 bases and J lost 3 bases. The CDR3 runs to 14 residues. CDR1 is LNHDA and CDR2 is SQIVND in the germline V gene (reference sequence).